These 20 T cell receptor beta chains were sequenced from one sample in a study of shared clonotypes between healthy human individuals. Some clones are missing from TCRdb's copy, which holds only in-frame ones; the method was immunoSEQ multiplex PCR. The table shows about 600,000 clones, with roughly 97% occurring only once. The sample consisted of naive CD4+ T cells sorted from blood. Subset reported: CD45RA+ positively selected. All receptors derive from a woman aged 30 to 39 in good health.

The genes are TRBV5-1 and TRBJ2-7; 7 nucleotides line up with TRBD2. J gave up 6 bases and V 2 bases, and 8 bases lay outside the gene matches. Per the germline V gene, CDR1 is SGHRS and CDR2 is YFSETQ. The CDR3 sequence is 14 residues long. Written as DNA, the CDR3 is TGCGCCAGCAGCTTAGGCGGGAGTTCTTCCGAGCAGTACTTC. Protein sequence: CASSLGGSSSEQYF.

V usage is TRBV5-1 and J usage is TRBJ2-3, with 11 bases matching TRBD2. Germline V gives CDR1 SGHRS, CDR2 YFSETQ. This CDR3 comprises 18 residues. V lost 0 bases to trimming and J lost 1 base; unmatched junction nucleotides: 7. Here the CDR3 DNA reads TGCGCCAGCAGCTTGGGCCTAGCGGGAGGCCGCCGCACAGATACGCAGTATTTT. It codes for CASSLGLAGGRRTDTQYF. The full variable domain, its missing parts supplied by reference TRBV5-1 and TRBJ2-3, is KAGVTQTPRYLIKTRGQQVTLSCSPISGHRSVSWYQQTPGQGLQFLFEYFSETQRNKGNFPGRFSGRQFSNSRSEMNVSTLELGDSALYLCASSLGLAGGRRTDTQYFGPGTRLTVL.

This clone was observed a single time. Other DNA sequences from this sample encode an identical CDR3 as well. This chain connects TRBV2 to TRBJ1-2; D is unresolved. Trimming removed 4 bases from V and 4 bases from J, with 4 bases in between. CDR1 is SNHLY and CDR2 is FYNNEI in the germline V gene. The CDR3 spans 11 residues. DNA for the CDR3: TGTGCCAGCAGTGTAGCCTATGGCTACACCTTC. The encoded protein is CASSVAYGYTF.

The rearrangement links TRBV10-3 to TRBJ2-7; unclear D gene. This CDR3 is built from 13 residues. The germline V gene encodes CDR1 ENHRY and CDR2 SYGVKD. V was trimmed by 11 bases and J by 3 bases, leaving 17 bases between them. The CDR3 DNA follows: TGTGCCGTCCAAAGACAAGGATACTACGAGCAGTACTTC. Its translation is CAVQRQGYYEQYF.

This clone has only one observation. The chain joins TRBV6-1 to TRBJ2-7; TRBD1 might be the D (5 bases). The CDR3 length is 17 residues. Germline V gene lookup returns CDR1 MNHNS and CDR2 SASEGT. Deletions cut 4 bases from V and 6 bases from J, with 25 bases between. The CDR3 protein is CASSGKPLQVWYGEQYF. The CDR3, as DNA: TGTGCCAGCAGTGGTAAGCCCTTACAGGTTTGGTACGGCGAGCAGTACTTC.

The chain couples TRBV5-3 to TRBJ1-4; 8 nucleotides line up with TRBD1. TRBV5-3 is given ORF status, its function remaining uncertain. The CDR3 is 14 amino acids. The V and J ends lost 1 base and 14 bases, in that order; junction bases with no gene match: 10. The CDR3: CARSLTGGWARLFF. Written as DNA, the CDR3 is TGTGCCAGAAGCTTGACAGGGGGATGGGCTAGGCTGTTTTTT.

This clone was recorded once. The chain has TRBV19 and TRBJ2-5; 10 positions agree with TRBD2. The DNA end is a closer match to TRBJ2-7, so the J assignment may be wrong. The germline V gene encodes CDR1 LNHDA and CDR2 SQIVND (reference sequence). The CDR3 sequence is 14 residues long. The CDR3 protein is CASRRSSGSYEQYF. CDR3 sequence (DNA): TGTGCCAGTAGGAGGTCTAGCGGGAGTTACGAGCAGTACTTC.

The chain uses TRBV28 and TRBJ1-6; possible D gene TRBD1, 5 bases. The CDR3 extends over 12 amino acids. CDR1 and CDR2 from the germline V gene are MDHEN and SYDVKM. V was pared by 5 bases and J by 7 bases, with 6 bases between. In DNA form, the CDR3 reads TGTGCCAGCAGTGGGACGAATTCACCCCTCCACTTT. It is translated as CASSGTNSPLHF.

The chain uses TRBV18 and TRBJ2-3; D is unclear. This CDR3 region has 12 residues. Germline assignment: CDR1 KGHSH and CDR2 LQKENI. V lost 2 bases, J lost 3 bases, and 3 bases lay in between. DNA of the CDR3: TGTGCCAGCTCACCAACAACAGATACGCAGTATTTT. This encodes CASSPTTDTQYF.

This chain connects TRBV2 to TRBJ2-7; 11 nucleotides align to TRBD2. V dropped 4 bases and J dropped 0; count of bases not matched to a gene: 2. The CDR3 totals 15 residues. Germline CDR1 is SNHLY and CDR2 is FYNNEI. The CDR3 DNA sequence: TGTGCCAGCAGTGTAGGGACTAGCGGCTCCTACGAGCAGTACTTC. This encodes CASSVGTSGSYEQYF.

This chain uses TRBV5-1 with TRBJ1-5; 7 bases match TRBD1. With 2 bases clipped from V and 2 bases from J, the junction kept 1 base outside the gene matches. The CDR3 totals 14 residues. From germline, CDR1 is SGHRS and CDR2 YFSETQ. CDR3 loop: CASSFQGGNQPQHF. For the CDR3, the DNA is TGCGCCAGCAGCTTCCAGGGGGGCAATCAGCCCCAGCATTTT.

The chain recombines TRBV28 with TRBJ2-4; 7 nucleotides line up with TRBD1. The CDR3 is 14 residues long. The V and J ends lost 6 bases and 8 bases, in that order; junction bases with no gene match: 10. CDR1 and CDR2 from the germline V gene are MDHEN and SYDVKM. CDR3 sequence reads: CASRTPQGSDIQYF. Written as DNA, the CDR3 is TGTGCCAGCAGGACTCCACAGGGGTCGGACATTCAGTACTTC. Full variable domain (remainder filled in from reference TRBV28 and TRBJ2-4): DVKVTQSSRYLVKRTGEKVFLECVQDMDHENMFWYRQDPGLGLRLIYFSYDVKMKEKGDIPEGYSVSREKKERFSLILESASTNQTSMYLCASRTPQGSDIQYFGAGTRLSVL.

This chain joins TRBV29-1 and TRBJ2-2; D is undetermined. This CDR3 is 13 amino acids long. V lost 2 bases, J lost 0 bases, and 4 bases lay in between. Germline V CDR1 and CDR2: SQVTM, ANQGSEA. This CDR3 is CSVEQSNTGELFF. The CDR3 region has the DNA TGCAGCGTTGAACAATCGAACACCGGGGAGCTGTTTTTT.

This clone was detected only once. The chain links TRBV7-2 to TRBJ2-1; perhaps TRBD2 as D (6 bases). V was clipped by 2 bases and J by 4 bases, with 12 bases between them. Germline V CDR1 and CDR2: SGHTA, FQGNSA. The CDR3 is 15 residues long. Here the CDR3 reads CASSLLRDYYNEQFF. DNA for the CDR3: TGTGCCAGCAGCTTATTGCGGGATTATTACAATGAGCAGTTCTTC.

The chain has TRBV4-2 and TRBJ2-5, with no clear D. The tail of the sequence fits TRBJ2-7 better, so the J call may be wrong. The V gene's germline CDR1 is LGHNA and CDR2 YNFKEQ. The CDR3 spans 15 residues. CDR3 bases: TGTGCCAGCAGCCAAGCACAAGGGCCCTCCTACGAGCAGTACTTC. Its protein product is CASSQAQGPSYEQYF.

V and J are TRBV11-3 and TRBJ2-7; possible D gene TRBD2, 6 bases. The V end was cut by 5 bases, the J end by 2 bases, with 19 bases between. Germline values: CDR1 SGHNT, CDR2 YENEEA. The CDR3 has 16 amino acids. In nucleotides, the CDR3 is TGTGCCAGCAGCCCCACGGGGGTAGCGGTAACCTACGAGCAGTACTTC. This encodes CASSPTGVAVTYEQYF.

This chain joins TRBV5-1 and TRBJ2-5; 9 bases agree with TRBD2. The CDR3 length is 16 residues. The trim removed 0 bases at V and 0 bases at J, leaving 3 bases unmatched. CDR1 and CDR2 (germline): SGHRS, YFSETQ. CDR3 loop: CASSLVSGSYQETQYF. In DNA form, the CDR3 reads TGCGCCAGCAGCTTGGTTAGCGGGAGTTACCAAGAGACCCAGTACTTC. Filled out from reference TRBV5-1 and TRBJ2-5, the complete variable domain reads KAGVTQTPRYLIKTRGQQVTLSCSPISGHRSVSWYQQTPGQGLQFLFEYFSETQRNKGNFPGRFSGRQFSNSRSEMNVSTLELGDSALYLCASSLVSGSYQETQYFGPGTRLLVL.

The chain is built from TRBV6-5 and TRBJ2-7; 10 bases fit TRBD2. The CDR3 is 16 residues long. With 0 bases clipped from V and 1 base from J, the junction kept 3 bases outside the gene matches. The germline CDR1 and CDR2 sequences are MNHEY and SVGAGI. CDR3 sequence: CASSYSPSGSSYEQYF. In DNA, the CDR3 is TGTGCCAGCAGTTACTCACCTAGCGGGAGTTCCTACGAGCAGTACTTC.

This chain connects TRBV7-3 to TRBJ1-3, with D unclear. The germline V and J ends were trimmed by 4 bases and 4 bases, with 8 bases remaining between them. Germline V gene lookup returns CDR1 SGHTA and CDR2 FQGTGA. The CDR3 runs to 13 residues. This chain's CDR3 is CASSSGIGNTIYF. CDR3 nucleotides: TGTGCCAGCAGCTCGGGAATCGGAAACACCATATATTTT. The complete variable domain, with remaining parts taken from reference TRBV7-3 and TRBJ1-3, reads GAGVSQTPSNKVTEKGKYVELRCDPISGHTALYWYRQSLGQGPEFLIYFQGTGAADDSGLPNDRFFAVRPEGSVSTLKIQRTERGDSAVYLCASSSGIGNTIYFGEGSWLTVV.

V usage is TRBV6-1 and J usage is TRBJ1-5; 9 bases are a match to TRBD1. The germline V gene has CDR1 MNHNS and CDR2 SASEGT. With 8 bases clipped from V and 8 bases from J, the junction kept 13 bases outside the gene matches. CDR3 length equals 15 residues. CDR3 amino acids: CASRSTGGFGEPQHF. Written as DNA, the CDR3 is TGTGCCAGCCGATCGACAGGGGGATTCGGCGAGCCCCAGCATTTT.